Described below is a single T cell receptor beta chain sequence and its context. The sample belongs to a study of blood T cell repertoires in COVID-19. Study-wide context: COVID-19 samples, acute and convalescent, were from the United States, Italy and Spain. From T cells, B-cell-depleted T cells, or PBMCs came the material, which was cDNA or gDNA.

With 5 bases removed from V and 13 bases from J, the gap between germline ends came to 15 bases. The CDR3 runs to 13 residues. Germline V gives CDR1 SGHAT, CDR2 FQDESV (reference sequence). Method: immunoSEQ multiplex PCR; TCRdb's copy keeps in-frame clones and lacks some. The table shows approximately 70,000 clones, with roughly 86% occurring only once. The receptor's source is a woman aged 45 to 65 with acute or convalescent COVID-19. V gene TRBV11-1 combines with J gene TRBJ1-6; possibly TRBD1 for D (6 bases). Sequenced: peripheral blood. The CDR3 DNA reads as TGTGCCAGCAGCCCCTCCACAGGGACGCCCCTCCACTTT. Amino acid sequence: CASSPSTGTPLHF.